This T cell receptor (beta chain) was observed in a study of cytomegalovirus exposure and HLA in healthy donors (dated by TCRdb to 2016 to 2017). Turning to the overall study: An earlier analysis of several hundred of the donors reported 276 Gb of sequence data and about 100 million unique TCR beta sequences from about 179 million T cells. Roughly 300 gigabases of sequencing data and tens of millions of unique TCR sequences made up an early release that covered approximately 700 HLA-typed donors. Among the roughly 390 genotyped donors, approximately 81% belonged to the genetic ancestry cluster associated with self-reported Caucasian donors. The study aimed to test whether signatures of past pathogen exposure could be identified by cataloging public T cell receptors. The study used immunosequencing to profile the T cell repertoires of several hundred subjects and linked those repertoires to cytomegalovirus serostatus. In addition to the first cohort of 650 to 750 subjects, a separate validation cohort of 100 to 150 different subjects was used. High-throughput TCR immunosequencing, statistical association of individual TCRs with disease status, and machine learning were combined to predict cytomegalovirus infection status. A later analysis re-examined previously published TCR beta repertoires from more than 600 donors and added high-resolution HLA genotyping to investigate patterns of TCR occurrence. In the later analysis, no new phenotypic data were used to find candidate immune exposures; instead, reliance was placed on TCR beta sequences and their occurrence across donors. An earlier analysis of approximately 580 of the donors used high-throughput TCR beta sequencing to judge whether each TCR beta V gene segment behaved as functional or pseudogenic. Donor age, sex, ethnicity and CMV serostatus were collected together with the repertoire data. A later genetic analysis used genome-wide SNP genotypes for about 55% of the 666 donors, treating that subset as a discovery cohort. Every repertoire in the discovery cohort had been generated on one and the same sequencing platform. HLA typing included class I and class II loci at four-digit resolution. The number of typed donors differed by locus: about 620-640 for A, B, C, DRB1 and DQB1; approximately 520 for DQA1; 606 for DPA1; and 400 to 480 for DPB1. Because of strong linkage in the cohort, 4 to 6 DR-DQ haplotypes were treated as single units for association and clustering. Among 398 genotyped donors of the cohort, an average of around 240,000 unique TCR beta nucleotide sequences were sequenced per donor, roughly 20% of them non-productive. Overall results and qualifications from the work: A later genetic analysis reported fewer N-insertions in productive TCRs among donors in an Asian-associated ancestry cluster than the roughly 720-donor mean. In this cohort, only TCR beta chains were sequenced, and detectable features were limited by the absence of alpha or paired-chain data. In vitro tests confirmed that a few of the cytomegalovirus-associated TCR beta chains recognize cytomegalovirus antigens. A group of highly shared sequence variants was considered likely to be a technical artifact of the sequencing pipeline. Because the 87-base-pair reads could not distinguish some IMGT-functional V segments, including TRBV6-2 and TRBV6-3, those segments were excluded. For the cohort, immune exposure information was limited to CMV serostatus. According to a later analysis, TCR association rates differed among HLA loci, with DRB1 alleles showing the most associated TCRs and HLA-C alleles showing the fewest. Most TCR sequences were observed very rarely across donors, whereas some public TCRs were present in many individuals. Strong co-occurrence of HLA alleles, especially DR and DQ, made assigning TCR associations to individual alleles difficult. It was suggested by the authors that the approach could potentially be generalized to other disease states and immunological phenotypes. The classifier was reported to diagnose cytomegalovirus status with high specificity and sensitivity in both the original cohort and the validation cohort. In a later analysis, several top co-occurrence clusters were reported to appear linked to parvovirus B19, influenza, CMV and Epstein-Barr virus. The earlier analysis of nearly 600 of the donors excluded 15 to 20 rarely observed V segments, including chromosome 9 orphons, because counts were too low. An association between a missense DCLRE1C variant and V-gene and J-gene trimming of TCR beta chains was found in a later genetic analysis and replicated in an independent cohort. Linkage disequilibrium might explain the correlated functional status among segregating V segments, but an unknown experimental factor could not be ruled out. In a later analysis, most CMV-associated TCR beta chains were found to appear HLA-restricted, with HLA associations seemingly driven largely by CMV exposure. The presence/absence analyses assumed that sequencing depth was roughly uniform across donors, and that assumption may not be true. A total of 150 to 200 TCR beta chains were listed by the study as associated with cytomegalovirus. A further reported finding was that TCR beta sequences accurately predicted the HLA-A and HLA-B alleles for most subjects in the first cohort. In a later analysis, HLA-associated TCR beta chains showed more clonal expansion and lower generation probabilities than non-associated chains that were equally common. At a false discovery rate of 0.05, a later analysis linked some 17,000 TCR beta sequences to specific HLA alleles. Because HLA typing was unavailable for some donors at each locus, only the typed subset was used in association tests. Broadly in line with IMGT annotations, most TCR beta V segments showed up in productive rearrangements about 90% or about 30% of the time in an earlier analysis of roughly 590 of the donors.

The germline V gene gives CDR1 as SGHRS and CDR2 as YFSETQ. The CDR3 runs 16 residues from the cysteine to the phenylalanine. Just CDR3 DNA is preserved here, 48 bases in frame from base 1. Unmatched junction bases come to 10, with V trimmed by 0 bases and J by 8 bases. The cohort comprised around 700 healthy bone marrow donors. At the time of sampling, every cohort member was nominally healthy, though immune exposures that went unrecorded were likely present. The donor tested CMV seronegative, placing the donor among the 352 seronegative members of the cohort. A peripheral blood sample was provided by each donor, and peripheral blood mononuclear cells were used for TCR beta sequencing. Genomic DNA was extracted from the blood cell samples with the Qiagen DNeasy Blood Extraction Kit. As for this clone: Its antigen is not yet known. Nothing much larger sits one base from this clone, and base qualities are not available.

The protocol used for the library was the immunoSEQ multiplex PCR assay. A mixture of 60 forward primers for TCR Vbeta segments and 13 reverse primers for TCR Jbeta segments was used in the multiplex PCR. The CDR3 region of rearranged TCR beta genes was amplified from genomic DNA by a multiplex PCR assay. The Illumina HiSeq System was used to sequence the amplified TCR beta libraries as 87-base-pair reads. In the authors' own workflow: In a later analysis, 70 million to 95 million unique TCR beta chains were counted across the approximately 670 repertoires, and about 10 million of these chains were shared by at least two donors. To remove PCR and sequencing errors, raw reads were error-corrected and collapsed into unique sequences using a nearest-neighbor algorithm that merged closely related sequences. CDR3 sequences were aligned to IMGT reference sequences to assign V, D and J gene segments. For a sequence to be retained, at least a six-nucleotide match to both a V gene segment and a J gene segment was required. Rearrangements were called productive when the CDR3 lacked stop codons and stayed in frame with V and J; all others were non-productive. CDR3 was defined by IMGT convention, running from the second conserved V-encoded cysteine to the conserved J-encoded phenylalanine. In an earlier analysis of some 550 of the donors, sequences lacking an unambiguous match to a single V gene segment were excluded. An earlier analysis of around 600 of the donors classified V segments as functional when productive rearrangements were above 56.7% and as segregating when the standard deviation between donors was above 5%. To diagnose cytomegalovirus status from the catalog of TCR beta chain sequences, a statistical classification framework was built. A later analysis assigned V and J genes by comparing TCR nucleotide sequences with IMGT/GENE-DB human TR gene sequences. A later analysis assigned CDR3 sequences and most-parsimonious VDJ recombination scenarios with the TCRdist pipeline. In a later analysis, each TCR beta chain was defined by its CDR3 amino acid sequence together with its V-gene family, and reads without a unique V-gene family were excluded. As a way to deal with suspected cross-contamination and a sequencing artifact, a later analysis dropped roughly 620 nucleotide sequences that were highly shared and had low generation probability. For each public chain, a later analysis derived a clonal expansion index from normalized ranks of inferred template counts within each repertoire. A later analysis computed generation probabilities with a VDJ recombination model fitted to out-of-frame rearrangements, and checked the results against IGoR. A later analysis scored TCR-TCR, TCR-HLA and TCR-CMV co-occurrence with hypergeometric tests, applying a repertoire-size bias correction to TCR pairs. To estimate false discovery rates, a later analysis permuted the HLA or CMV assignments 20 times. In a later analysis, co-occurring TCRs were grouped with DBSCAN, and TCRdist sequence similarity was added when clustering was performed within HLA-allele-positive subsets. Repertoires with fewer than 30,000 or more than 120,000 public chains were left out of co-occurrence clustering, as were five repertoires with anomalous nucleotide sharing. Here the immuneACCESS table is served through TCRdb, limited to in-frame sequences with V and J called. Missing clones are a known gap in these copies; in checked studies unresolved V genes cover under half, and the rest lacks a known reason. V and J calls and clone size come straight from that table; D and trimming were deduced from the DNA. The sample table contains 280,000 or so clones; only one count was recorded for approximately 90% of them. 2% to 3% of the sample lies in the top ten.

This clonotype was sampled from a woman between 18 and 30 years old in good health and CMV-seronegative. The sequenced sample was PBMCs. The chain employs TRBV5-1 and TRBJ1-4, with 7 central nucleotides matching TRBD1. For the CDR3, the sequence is CASSLENRGRREKLFF. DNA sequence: TGCGCCAGCAGCTTGGAAAACAGGGGCAGGAGAGAAAAACTGTTTTTT.